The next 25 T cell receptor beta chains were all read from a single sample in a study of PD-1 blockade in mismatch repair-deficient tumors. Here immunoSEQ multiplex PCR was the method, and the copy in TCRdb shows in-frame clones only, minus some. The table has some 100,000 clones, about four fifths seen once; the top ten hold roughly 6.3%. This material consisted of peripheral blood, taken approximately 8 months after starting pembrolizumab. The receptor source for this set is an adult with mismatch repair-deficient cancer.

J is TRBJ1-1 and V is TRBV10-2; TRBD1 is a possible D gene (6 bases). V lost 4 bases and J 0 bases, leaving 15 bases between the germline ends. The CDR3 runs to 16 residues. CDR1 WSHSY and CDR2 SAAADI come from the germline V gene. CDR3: CASSGGGRGLNTEAFF. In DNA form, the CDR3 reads TGCGCCAGCAGTGGGGGGGGCCGAGGTCTGAACACTGAAGCTTTCTTT.

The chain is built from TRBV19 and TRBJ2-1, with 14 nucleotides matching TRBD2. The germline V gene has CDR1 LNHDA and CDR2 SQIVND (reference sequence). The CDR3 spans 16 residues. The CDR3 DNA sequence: TGTGCAACGGGACTAGCGGGAGCAAGGGCCCAAAATGAGCAGTTCTTC. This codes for CATGLAGARAQNEQFF.

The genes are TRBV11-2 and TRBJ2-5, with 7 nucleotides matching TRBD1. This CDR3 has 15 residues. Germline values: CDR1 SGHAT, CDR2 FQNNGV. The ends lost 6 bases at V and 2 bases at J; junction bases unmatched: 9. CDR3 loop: CASRRTGAAQETQYF. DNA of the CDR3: TGTGCCAGCAGGCGGACAGGAGCGGCGCAAGAGACCCAGTACTTC.

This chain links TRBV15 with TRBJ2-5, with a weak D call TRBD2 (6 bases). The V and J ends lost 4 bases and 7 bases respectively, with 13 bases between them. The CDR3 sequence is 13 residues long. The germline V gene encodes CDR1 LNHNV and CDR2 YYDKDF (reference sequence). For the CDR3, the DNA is TGTGCCACCAGCACGGAGGGTCTCGGGACCCAGTACTTC. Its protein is CATSTEGLGTQYF. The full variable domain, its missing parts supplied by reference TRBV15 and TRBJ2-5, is DAMVIQNPRYQVTQFGKPVTLSCSQTLNHNVMYWYQQKSSQAPKLLFHYYDKDFNNEADTPDNFQSRRPNTSFCFLDIRSPGLGDTAMYLCATSTEGLGTQYFGPGTRLLVL.

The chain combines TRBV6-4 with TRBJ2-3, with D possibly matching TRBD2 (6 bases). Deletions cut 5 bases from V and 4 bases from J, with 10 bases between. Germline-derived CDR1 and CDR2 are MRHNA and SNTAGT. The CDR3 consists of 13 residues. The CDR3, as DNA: TGTGCCAGCAGTCCGGGGGAGGCAGATACGCAGTATTTT. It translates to CASSPGEADTQYF.

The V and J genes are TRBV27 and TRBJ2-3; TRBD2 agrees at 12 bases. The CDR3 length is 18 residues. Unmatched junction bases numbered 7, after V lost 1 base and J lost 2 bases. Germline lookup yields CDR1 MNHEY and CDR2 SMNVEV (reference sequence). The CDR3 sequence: CASSLFFTSGRFTDTQYF. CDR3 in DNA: TGTGCCAGCAGTTTATTTTTTACTAGCGGGAGGTTCACAGATACGCAGTATTTT.

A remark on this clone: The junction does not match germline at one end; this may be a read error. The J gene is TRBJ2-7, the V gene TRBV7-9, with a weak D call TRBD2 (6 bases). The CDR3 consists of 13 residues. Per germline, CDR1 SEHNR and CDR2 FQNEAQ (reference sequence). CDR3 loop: CASSQGLAGEQYF. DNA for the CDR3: TGCGCCAGCAGCCAGGGACTCGCTGGCGAGCAGTACTTC.

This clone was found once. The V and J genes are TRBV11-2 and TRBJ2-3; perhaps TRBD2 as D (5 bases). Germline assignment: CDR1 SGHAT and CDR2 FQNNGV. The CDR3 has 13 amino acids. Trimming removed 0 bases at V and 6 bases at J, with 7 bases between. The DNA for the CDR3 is TGTGCCAGCAGCTTAGACAGAGGGGATACGCAGTATTTT. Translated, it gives CASSLDRGDTQYF.

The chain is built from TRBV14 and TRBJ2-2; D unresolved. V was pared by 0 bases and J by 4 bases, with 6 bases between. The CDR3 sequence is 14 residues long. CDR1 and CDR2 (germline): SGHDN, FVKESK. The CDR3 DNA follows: TGTGCCAGCAGCCAAGAAACAGCCACCGGGGAGCTGTTTTTT. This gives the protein CASSQETATGELFF.

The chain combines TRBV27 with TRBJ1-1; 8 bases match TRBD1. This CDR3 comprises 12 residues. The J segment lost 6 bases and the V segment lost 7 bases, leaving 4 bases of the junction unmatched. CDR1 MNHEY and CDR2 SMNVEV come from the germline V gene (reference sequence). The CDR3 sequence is CASTDRVSEAFF. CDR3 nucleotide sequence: TGTGCCAGCACGGACAGGGTATCTGAAGCTTTCTTT.

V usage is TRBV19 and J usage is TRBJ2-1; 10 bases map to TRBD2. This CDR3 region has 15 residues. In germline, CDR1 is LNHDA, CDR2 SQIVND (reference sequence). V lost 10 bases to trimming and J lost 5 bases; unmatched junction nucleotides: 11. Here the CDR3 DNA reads TGTGCCACTGGACCGAGCGGGAGGGTAAACAATGAGCAGTTCTTC. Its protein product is CATGPSGRVNNEQFF.

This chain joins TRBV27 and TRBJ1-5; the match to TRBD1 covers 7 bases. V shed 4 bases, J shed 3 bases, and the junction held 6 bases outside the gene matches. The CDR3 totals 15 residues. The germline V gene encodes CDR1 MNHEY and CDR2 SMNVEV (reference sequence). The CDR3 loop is CASSSVGTVNQPQHF. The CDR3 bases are TGTGCCAGCAGTTCCGTCGGGACAGTCAATCAGCCCCAGCATTTT.

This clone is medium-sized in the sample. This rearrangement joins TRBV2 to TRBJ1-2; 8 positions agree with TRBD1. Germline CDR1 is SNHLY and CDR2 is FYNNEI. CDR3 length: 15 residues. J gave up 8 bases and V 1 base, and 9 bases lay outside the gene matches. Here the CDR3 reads CASSEGVGQAGGYTF. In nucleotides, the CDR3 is TGTGCCAGCAGTGAAGGGGTGGGACAGGCTGGCGGCTACACCTTC.

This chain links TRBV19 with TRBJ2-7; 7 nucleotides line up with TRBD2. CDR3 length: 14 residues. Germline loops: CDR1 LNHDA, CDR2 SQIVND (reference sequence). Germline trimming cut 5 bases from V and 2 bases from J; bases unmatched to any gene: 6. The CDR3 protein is CASSGLAEAYEQYF. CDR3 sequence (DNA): TGTGCCAGTAGTGGGCTAGCGGAAGCCTACGAGCAGTACTTC.

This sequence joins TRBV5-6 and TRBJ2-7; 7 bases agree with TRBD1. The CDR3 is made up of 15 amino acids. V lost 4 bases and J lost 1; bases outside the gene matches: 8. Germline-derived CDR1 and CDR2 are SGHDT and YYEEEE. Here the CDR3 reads CASSLGQLNSYEQYF. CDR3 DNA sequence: TGTGCCAGCAGCCTGGGACAGTTAAATTCCTACGAGCAGTACTTC.

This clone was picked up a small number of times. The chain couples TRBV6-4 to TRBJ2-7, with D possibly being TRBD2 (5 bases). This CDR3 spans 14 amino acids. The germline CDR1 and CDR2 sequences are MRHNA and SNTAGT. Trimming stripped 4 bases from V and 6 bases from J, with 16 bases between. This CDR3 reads CASSGESYSTEQYF. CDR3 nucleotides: TGTGCCAGCAGTGGGGAGTCTTACAGCACCGAGCAGTACTTC.

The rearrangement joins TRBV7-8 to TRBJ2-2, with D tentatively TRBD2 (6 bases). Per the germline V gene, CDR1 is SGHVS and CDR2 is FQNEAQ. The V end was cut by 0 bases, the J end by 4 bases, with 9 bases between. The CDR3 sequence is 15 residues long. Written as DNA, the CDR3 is TGTGCCAGCAGCTTAGCGGGAGGAGGCACCGGGGAGCTGTTTTTT. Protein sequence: CASSLAGGGTGELFF.

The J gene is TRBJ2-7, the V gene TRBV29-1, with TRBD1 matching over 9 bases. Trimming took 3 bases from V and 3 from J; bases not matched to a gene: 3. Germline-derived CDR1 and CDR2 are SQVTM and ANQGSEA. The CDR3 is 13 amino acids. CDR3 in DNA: TGCAGCGTTGAGACAGGGGGGTTCTACGAGCAGTACTTC. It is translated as CSVETGGFYEQYF.

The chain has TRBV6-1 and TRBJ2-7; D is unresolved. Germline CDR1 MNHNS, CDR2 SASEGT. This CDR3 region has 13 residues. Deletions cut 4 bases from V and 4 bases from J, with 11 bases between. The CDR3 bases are TGTGCCAGCAGTGGGCTTACAAATTACGAGCAGTACTTC. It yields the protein CASSGLTNYEQYF.

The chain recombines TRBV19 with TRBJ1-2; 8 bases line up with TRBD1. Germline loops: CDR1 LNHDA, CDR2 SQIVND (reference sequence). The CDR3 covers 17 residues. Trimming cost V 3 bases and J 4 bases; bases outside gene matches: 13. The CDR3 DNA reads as TGTGCCAGTAGTATCATCGACTGGACAGGGAGCCTCTATGGCTACACCTTC. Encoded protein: CASSIIDWTGSLYGYTF.

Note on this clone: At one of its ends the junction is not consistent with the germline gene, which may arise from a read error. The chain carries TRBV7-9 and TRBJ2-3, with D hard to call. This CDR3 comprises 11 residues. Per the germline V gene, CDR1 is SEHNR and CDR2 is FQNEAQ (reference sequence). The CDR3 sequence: CASRFGDTQYF. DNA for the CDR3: TGTGCCAGCCGCTTCGGGGATACGCAGTATTTT. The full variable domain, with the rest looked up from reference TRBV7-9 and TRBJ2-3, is DTGVSQNPRHKITKRGQNVTFRCDPISEHNRLYWYRQTLGQGPEFLTYFQNEAQLEKSRLLSDRFSAERPKGSFSTLEIQRTEQGDSAMYLCASRFGDTQYFGPGTRLTVL.

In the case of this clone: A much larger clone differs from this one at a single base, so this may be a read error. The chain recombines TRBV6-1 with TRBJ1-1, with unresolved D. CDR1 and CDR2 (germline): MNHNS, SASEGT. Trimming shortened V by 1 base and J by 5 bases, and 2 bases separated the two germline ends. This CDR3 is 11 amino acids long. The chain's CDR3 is CASSEGTEAFF. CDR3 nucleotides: TGTGCCAGCAGTGAAGGGACTGAAGCTTTCTTT.

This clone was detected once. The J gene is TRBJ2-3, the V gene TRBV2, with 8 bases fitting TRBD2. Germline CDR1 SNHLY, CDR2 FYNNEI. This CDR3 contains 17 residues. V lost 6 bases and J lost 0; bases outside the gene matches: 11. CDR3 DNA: TGTGCCAGCAGGGTAGCGGGGAGAAAGACTAGCACAGATACGCAGTATTTT. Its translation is CASRVAGRKTSTDTQYF.

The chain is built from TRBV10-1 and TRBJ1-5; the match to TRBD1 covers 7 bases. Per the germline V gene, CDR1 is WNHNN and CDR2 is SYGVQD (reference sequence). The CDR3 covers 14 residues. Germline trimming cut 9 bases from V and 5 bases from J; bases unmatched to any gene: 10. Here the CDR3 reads CASNNRGPDQPQHF. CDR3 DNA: TGCGCCAGTAATAACAGGGGCCCCGATCAGCCCCAGCATTTT.

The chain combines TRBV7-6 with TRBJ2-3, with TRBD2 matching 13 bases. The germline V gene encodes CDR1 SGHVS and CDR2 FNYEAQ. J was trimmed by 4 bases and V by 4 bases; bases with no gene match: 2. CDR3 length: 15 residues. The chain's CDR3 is CASSSGLAGADTQYF. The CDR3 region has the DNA TGTGCCAGCAGCTCCGGACTAGCGGGAGCAGATACGCAGTATTTT.